The 24 T cell receptor beta chains below were found in one sample sequenced in a study of blood T cells in healthy people across ages. For the second PCR, which ran for about 7 to 11 cycles, a sample-barcoded 5' primer and a J-beta primer mix were used. Using its own MiXCR run on the 5' RACE reads, TCRdb lists one record per CDR3 protein. This sample yields some 1.5 million distinct CDR3 sequences, of which 28% are seen a single time; about 7.7% belongs to the top ten. Sequencing was done on a sample of blood. All receptors derive from a woman under 40 in good health.

Regarding this clonotype: A much bigger clone sits one base away, suggesting this may be a read error. V gene TRBV10-3 combines with J gene TRBJ2-7; 9 nucleotides align to TRBD1. Trimming took 6 bases from V and 5 from J; bases not matched to a gene: 5. Germline loops: CDR1 ENHRY, CDR2 SYGVKD. The CDR3 sequence is 13 residues long. CDR3 nucleotide sequence: TGTGCCATCAGCGGGACAGGGAAGGACGAGCAGTACTTC. It is translated as CAISGTGKDEQYF.

Regarding this clonotype: One end of the junction does not line up with germline, which may come from a read error. DNA for the CDR3: TGCAGTGGGGTCGGACAAGAGGCCCAGTACTTC. This gives the protein CSGVGQEAQYF. V gene TRBV20-1 combines with J gene TRBJ2-5; the D gene is possibly TRBD1 (5 bases). CDR1 and CDR2 (germline): DFQATT, SNEGSKA (reference sequence). The length of the CDR3 is 11 residues.

Note on this clonotype: A junction end diverges from the germline sequence, so it may reflect a read error. The chain uses TRBV27 and TRBJ1-2; the match to TRBD1 covers 12 bases. The CDR3 is 13 residues long. The V gene's germline CDR1 is MNHEY and CDR2 SMNVEV (reference sequence). The CDR3 bases are TGTGCCAGCGGGCGGGACAGGGGGCTTGGCCACACCTTC. This gives the protein CASGRDRGLGHTF.

This clonotype has ten or more counts. This chain joins TRBV7-2 and TRBJ2-1; 10 positions match TRBD2. Germline CDR1 SGHTA, CDR2 FQGNSA. The CDR3 covers 16 residues. V was clipped by 5 bases and J by 8 bases; unmatched bases: 12. The CDR3 nucleotides read TGTGCCAGCAGCCACCCCGGAACTAGCGGGAACGATGAGCAGTTCTTC. Its protein is CASSHPGTSGNDEQFF.

The rearrangement joins TRBV3-1 to TRBJ2-1; 8 positions agree with TRBD2. After removal of 2 bases from V and 0 bases from J, the junction contained 3 bases not matched to a gene. Germline V gives CDR1 LGHDT, CDR2 YNNKEL (reference sequence). This CDR3 spans 16 amino acids. CDR3 DNA sequence: TGTGCCAGCAGCCAAACAGGACTAGCCTCCTACAATGAGCAGTTCTTC. Translated: CASSQTGLASYNEQFF.

For this clonotype: This may arise from a read error, as a much more abundant clone is one base away. V and J are TRBV20-1 and TRBJ2-7; 9 nucleotides line up with TRBD2. Germline CDR1 and CDR2: DFQATT and SNEGSKA (reference sequence). Trimming took 2 bases from V and 1 from J; bases not matched to a gene: 3. The CDR3 runs to 14 residues. The CDR3 coding sequence is TGCAGTGCTAGAAGGGCGGGAGGGTCCTACGAGCAGTACTTC. This translates into CSARRAGGSYEQYF.

This clonotype occurred many times. The chain is built from TRBV29-1 and TRBJ2-3, with D maybe TRBD1 (7 bases). CDR3 length equals 14 residues. The V and J ends lost 5 bases and 3 bases respectively, with 15 bases between them. The germline V gene has CDR1 SQVTM and CDR2 ANQGSEA. The CDR3, as DNA: TGCAGCGTTAGAAGGGACAGCGGGACAGATACGCAGTATTTT. This translates into CSVRRDSGTDTQYF.

Worth noting for this clonotype: The conserved closing phenylalanine or tryptophan is absent in this CDR3, likely reflecting a read error. DNA of the CDR3: TGCGCCAGCAGAATTCCTTCGGGAAAACAAGAGACCCAGTACCTC. The encoded protein is CASRIPSGKQETQYL. This chain connects TRBV5-1 to TRBJ2-5; D possibly corresponds to TRBD2 (5 bases). The V end lost 5 bases, the J end lost 2 bases, and 16 bases lay between the germline ends. Germline V gene data show CDR1 as SGHRS and CDR2 as YFSETQ. The CDR3 has 15 amino acids.

Comment on this clonotype: Because it lacks the conserved phenylalanine or tryptophan at the end, this CDR3 is likely a read error. The CDR3 DNA sequence: TGCAGTGCCGAAGCCACGACAGGTTCTAATCAGCCCCAGCATTGT. The encoded protein is CSAEATTGSNQPQHC. This chain links TRBV20-1 with TRBJ1-5, with a weak D call TRBD1 (6 bases). CDR1 and CDR2 from the germline V gene are DFQATT and SNEGSKA (reference sequence). The CDR3 sequence is 15 residues long. The ends were cut back, 6 bases at V and 4 bases at J, with 19 bases in the middle.

This clonotype was seen only a few times. This chain connects TRBV20-1 to TRBJ2-5; 7 bases are a match to TRBD1. The J call is doubtful: the DNA matches TRBJ2-7 better. The germline CDR1 and CDR2 sequences are DFQATT and SNEGSKA (reference sequence). The CDR3 extends over 13 amino acids. For the CDR3, the DNA is TGCAGTGCTGGAACAGGGTCAGGGGGCGAGCAGTACTTC. Translation: CSAGTGSGGEQYF.

As regards this clonotype: With a much larger clone just one base away, this may be a read error. The CDR3 DNA reads TGTGCCAGCAGTGTCGACAGGGGGCCTCCTTACGAGCAGTACTTC. Protein product: CASSVDRGPPYEQYF. The chain couples TRBV2 to TRBJ2-4, with 10 bases identical to TRBD1. The last part of the DNA fits TRBJ2-7 better; the J call may be wrong. There are 15 residues in the CDR3. Per the germline V gene, CDR1 is SNHLY and CDR2 is FYNNEI.

This clonotype was seen a few times. The rearrangement uses TRBV7-6 and TRBJ2-7; 8 bases match TRBD2. The CDR3 loop spans 14 amino acids. Trimming took 4 bases from V and 2 from J; bases not matched to a gene: 4. CDR1 and CDR2 from the germline V gene are SGHVS and FNYEAQ. The CDR3, as DNA: TGTGCCAGCAGCTGGGGACTAGGACCCTACGAGCAGTACTTC. As protein: CASSWGLGPYEQYF.

The chain carries TRBV28 and TRBJ2-5, with a tentative D call TRBD1 (5 bases). The CDR3 covers 15 residues. Germline V gene sequence: CDR1 MDHEN, CDR2 SYDVKM. Trimming shortened V by 7 bases and J by 4 bases, and 19 bases separated the two germline ends. The CDR3 here is CASTTTRFRGETQYF. CDR3 DNA: TGTGCCAGCACCACCACTCGGTTTAGGGGAGAGACCCAGTACTTC.

As to this clonotype: One end of the junction varies from germline; a read error may be responsible. The chain carries TRBV5-1 and TRBJ1-4; a possible D gene is TRBD1 (5 bases). The V gene's germline CDR1 is SGHRS and CDR2 YFSETQ. This CDR3 has 14 amino acids. CDR3 DNA: TGTGCCAGCAGCCCAGGGTTGAGGGTTGAAAAACTGTTTTTT. Translation gives CASSPGLRVEKLFF.

This clonotype was seen repeatedly, ten times or more. The chain couples TRBV6-2 or TRBV6-3 to TRBJ1-6; D is ambiguous. The V end lost 8 bases, the J end lost 8 bases, and 13 bases lay between the germline ends. The CDR3 consists of 13 residues. The germline gives CDR1 MNHEY, CDR2 SVGEGT. Written as DNA, the CDR3 is TGTGCCAGCCGCGCCCGATCGGATTCACCCCTCCACTTT. Translated: CASRARSDSPLHF.

This clonotype was counted between two and nine times. The rearrangement joins TRBV7-2 to TRBJ2-7; 8 bases align to TRBD1. The trim removed 2 bases at V and 6 bases at J, leaving 12 bases unmatched. Germline V gene data show CDR1 as SGHTA and CDR2 as FQGNSA. CDR3 length: 16 residues. The DNA of the CDR3 is TGTGCCAGCAGCTTATTCTCCTACGGGACAGGAACCGAGCAGTACTTC. Amino acids: CASSLFSYGTGTEQYF.

V gene TRBV28 combines with J gene TRBJ2-7, with D unresolved. In germline, CDR1 is MDHEN, CDR2 SYDVKM. V gave up 5 bases and J gave up 7 bases, with 15 bases separating them. CDR3 length equals 13 residues. CDR3 nucleotides: TGTGCCAGCAGTATCGGGTTGGGGATTGAGCAGTACTTC. It yields the protein CASSIGLGIEQYF.

The chain links TRBV20-1 to TRBJ1-4; D call uncertain. CDR1 and CDR2 (germline): DFQATT, SNEGSKA (reference sequence). The V and J ends lost 5 bases and 0 bases respectively, with 7 bases between them. The CDR3 covers 13 residues. CDR3 protein: CSAADATNEKLFF. DNA for the CDR3: TGCAGTGCTGCGGATGCAACTAATGAAAAACTGTTTTTT.

This clonotype was detected only a few times. The chain is built from TRBV5-1 and TRBJ2-6; possible D gene TRBD2, 5 bases. Germline CDR1 and CDR2: SGHRS and YFSETQ. V lost 0 bases and J lost 4, with 11 bases in between. The length of the CDR3 is 16 residues. The CDR3 region has the DNA TGCGCCAGCAGCTTGGCCGGGGAAGCAGGGGCCAACGTCCTGACTTTC. Its protein product is CASSLAGEAGANVLTF.

With regard to this clonotype: One end of the junction does not line up with germline, which may come from a read error. V usage is TRBV18 and J usage is TRBJ2-7; the D is unclear. This CDR3 region has 14 residues. Germline CDR1 and CDR2: KGHSH and LQKENI. CDR3 DNA sequence: TGTGCCGGCTCATTGGACCGAAATTCTTACGAGCAGTACTTC. This gives the protein CAGSLDRNSYEQYF.

The V call is TRBV3-1, the J call TRBJ1-1; TRBD1 matches 7 bases. The germline gives CDR1 LGHDT, CDR2 YNNKEL (reference sequence). The CDR3 contains 12 residues. V dropped 4 bases and J dropped 10; count of bases not matched to a gene: 6. The CDR3 DNA sequence: TGTGCCAGCAGCCCCCGGGACAGTGGAGCTTTCTTT. Encoded protein: CASSPRDSGAFF.

The J gene is TRBJ2-3, the V gene TRBV30, with unresolved D. The CDR3 is 15 residues long. Germline CDR1 reads GTSNPN; CDR2 reads SVGIG (reference sequence). V was clipped by 0 bases and J by 5 bases, with 15 bases between them. The CDR3 sequence is CAWSVRLGREDTQYF. The CDR3 nucleotides read TGTGCCTGGAGTGTACGGCTCGGACGAGAAGATACGCAGTATTTT.

In this sample, this clonotype turned up many times. CDR3 nucleotide sequence: TGCGCCAGCAGCTTGGCCGGGGGCCGCTTGTACAATGAGCAGTTCTTC. This codes for CASSLAGGRLYNEQFF. J is TRBJ2-1 and V is TRBV5-1, with D possibly being TRBD1 or TRBD2 (6 bases each). The V gene lost 0 bases and the J gene lost 4 bases, with 14 bases spanning the gap. CDR1 is SGHRS and CDR2 is YFSETQ in the germline V gene. The length of the CDR3 is 16 residues.

To note about this clonotype: A read error may account for a junction end that differs from germline. The V and J genes are TRBV28 and TRBJ2-6; D is possibly TRBD1 or TRBD2 (7 bases each). Germline values: CDR1 MDHEN, CDR2 SYDVKM. The CDR3 spans 14 residues. CDR3: CASESRGGANVPTF. CDR3 DNA sequence: TGTGCCAGTGAATCCAGGGGGGGGGCCAACGTCCCGACTTTC.